The entry below gives a single T cell receptor beta chain sequence along with its context. Its antigen is currently unknown. This record belongs to a study of cytomegalovirus exposure and HLA in healthy donors. Study results and caveats: According to reports, the classifier identified cytomegalovirus status with high specificity and sensitivity. Certain sequence variants were highly shared and formed a cluster, and this cluster was likely a sequencing artifact.

The V gene end was trimmed by 6 bases and the J gene end by 1 base; junction bases not matched to a gene: 5. Germline-derived CDR1 and CDR2 are SQVTM and ANQGSEA. This CDR3 contains 13 residues. Donors showed nominal health when sampled, although they likely had unrecorded immune exposures. PCR primers comprised 60 Vbeta and 13 Jbeta primers. Clones were sequenced by immunoSEQ multiplex PCR, and TCRdb holds only the in-frame ones, with some missing. The repertoire holds more than 85,000 clones, roughly 73% seen once, with roughly 2% in the top ten. This TCR came from a boy between 5 and 17 years old in good health and CMV-seronegative. The genes are TRBV29-1 and TRBJ2-7; 8 bases are a match to TRBD1. Sequencing used PBMCs. CDR3 sequence reads: CSVSGQGSYEQYF. The DNA of the CDR3 is TGCAGCGTCAGCGGACAGGGTTCCTACGAGCAGTACTTC.